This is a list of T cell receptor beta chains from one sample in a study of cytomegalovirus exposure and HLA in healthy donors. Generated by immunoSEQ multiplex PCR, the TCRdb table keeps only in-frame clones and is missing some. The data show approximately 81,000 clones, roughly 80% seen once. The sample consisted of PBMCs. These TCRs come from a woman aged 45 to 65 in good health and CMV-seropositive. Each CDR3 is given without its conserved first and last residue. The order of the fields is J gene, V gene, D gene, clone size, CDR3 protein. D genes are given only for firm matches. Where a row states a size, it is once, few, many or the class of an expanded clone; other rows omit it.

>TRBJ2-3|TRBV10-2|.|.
ASRHRLENTQY
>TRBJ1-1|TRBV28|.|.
ASSFRGVGTEAF
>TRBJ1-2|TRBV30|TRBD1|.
AWSVLAGGRGYT
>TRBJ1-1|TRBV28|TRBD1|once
ASSLPSHRGAF
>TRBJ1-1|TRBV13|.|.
ASGLGRGDTEAF
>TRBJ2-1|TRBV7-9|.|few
ASSLEANEQF
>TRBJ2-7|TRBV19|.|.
ASSIFGGSEQY
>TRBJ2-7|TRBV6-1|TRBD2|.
ASSEGLAGSYEQY
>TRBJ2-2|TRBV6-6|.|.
ASSSQRTGTGELF
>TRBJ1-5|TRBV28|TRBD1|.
ASSFGQGAFQPQH
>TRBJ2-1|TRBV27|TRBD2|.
ASSGTSTMNEQF
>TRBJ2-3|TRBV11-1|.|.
ASSLTGTDTQY
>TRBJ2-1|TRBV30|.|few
ASQWSSYNEQF
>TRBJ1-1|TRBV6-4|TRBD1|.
ASSSGTGGTEAF
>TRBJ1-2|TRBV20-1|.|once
SAGGGFGYT
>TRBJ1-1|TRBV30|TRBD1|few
ALNRGAWAEAF
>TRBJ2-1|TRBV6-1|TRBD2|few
ASRTALAGGVAQF
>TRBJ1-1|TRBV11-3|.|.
ASSPREKWYTEAF
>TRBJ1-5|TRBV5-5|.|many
ASSWGNRFSGNQPQH
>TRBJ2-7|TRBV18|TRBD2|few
ASSSTSGNDEQY
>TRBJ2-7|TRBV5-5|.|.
ASSLLQATYEQY
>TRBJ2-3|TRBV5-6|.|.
ASSLDTGRFTDTQY
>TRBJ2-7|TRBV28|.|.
ASSLGWGPYEQY
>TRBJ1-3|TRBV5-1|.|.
ASSEFSGNTIY
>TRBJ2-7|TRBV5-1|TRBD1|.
ASSLVAPGQGPTRSYEQY
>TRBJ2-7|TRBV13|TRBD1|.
ASSRGQGVYEQC
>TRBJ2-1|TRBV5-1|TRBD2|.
ASSTGTSGKHEQF
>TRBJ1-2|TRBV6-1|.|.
ASDRQLYGYT
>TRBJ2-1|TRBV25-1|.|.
ASKRDSYNEQF
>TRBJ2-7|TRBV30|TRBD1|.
AWEGQGNNEQY
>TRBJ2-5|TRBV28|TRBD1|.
ASQGVGETQY
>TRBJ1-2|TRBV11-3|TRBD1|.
ASSTDSGQGGGYT
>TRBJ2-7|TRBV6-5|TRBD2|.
ASSVSGERDEQY
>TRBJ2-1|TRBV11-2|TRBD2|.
ASSKTTSPGEQF
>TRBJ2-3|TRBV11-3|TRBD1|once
ASSLGQGQYTDTQY
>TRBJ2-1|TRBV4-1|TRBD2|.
ASSRGLAGGIEQF
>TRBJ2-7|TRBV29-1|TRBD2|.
SVEGLAGEAYEQY
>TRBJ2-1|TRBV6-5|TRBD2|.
ASSYGTRPNEQF
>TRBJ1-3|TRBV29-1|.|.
SVAVAAGNTIY
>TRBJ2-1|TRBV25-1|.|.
ASSEYSDIEQF
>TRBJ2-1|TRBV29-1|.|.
SVRVGEQF
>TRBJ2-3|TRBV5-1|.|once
ASSLAGVESDTQY
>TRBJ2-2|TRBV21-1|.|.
ASSGQGLTGELF
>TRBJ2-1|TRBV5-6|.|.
ASSSPTGEYNEQF
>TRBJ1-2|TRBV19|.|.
ASLSRSNYGYT
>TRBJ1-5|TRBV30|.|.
AWSRELGNQPQH
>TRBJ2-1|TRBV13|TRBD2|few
ASSLGLPRDYYNEQF
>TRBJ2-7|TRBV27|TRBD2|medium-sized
ASSLSLAGPYEQY
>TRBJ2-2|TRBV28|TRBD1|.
ATKVTGTTGELF
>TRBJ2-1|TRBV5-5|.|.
ASSWEISYNEQF
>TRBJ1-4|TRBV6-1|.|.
ASSPNRKLF
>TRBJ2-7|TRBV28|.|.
ASSRRTPAYEQY
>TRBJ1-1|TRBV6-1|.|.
ASSETGFVGTEAF
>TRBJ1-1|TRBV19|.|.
ASSMGSMGGTEAF
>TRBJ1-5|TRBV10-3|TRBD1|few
AISEGTGNQPQH
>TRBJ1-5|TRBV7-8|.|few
ASSLRTSNQPQH
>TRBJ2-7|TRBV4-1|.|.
ASSQSGQFYEQY
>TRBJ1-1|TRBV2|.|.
ASRYSGIPNTEAF
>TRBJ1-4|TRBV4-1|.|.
ASSPQGGGAVPNEKLF